This is a list of T cell receptor beta chains from one sample in a study of T cells expressing NK-cell markers. From the 5' RACE reads, TCRdb lists one entry per CDR3 protein and no DNA. Here the sample table reports 550,000 to 600,000 distinct CDR3 sequences. Sequenced material: blood T cells: a sorted CD56 or NKG2C T cell subset, CD4+ or CD8+ T cells, or bulk PBMC T cells (not recorded which). All receptors come from a man aged 18 to 29 in good health. The CDR3 runs from the conserved cysteine through the conserved F or W.

CDR3	J	V
CASSPTGTRAYNEQFF	TRBJ2-1	TRBV7-9
CASNRGIDTQYF	TRBJ2-3	TRBV9
CASSSRSHSGSHSEQYF	TRBJ2-7	TRBV27
CSVDVTGATTAHQETQYF	TRBJ2-5	TRBV29-1
CSARPRTGNNYGYTF	TRBJ1-2	TRBV20-1
CASSGQGISTFMNTEAFF	TRBJ1-1	TRBV5-1
CSVEDGRVSDTQYF	TRBJ2-3	TRBV29-1
CSVEFLGLAGGSSYNEQFF	TRBJ2-1	TRBV29-1
CASWQGVSYNEQFF	TRBJ2-1	TRBV12-3/TRBV12-4
CASSRTGRNTEAFF	TRBJ1-1	TRBV27
CAISESGLAGVGQGGEQFF	TRBJ2-1	TRBV10-3
CAIRLAAQETQYF	TRBJ2-5	TRBV10-3
CASSLGGSFETQYF	TRBJ2-5	TRBV11-2
CASSPPVLNTEAFF	TRBJ1-1	TRBV18
CASSPGVGLAEMGEETQYF	TRBJ2-5	TRBV7-7
CASSPTTGGEYEQYF	TRBJ2-7	TRBV7-2
CASSLGGTGTSNEQFF	TRBJ2-1	TRBV5-1
CATSRDPGTEPNTEAFF	TRBJ1-1	TRBV15
CASSLVPGAGTEAFF	TRBJ1-1	TRBV5-1
CASSQDLLGPLPSEQYF	TRBJ2-7	TRBV4-3
CATGGEGQPQHF	TRBJ1-5	TRBV7-9
CASSRRTSGRYAKNIQYF	TRBJ2-4	TRBV19
CASSLGEGLANTGELFF	TRBJ2-2	TRBV5-1
CASSLGGSGPSGMDTQYF	TRBJ2-3	TRBV5-1
CSVEGGIGNYGYTF	TRBJ1-2	TRBV29-1
CASSPVGTGASGANVLTF	TRBJ2-6	TRBV11-2
CASGEGFGTDTQYF	TRBJ2-3	TRBV12-3/TRBV12-4
CASSPPVLRTDTQYF	TRBJ2-3	TRBV7-8
CASNIRATGELFF	TRBJ2-2	TRBV28
CASSGRTSGSRVRRETQYF	TRBJ2-5	TRBV11-2
CAISESWGDRDNEQFF	TRBJ2-1	TRBV10-3
CSVRRLAAYNEQFF	TRBJ2-1	TRBV29-1
CASSYRDSQNIQYF	TRBJ2-4	TRBV12-3/TRBV12-4
CASSDLTGASTDTQYF	TRBJ2-3	TRBV7-3
CASSLTSQVTDTQYF	TRBJ2-3	TRBV7-7
CASGSGSTGELFF	TRBJ2-2	TRBV12-5
CASSVGAGLGGTGELFF	TRBJ2-2	TRBV9
CASSSLQGNEQFF	TRBJ2-1	TRBV5-1
CASRRGQGASQPQHF	TRBJ1-5	TRBV6-1
CASSLLAGEINQPQHF	TRBJ1-5	TRBV27
CASSSLVLAQNTGELFF	TRBJ2-2	TRBV7-9